Here is one T cell receptor beta chain with its context. The sample comes from a study of blood T cell repertoires in COVID-19. Background on the study: Both acute and convalescent COVID-19 samples were obtained from the United States, Italy and Spain. The cDNA or gDNA used as material had been derived from T cells, B-cell-depleted T cells, or PBMCs.

CDR3 length equals 17 residues. Germline V gene data show CDR1 as GTSNPN and CDR2 as SVGIG (reference sequence). The trim removed 3 bases at V and 1 base at J, leaving 11 bases unmatched. Assay used: immunoSEQ multiplex PCR; TCRdb lists only in-frame clones, some missing. Here the sample spans roughly 81,000 clones, about four fifths being singletons. V gene TRBV30 combines with J gene TRBJ2-3; 9 bases align to TRBD2. The receptor comes from a man aged 80 or over with active or convalescent COVID-19. Sequenced material: peripheral blood. CDR3 sequence reads: CAWRRRGGLSGTDTQYF. CDR3 nucleotide sequence: TGTGCCTGGAGAAGGCGGGGGGGCCTTTCCGGCACAGATACGCAGTATTTT.